The 25 T cell receptor beta chains presented below share a single source sample, sequenced in a study of preoperative IRX-2 immunotherapy in early breast cancer. Specified treatment: preoperative locoregional IRX-2 cytokine immunotherapy. Here immunoSEQ multiplex PCR was the method, and the copy in TCRdb shows in-frame clones only, minus some. The sample shows around 28,000 clones, approximately 84% of them seen only once. The sequencing used lymph node tissue, collected before IRX-2 immunotherapy. The source is a human donor with breast cancer.

This chain links TRBV14 with TRBJ2-5; no clear D. Germline lookup yields CDR1 SGHDN and CDR2 FVKESK. V was clipped by 0 bases and J by 7 bases, with 15 bases between them. The CDR3 is made up of 15 amino acids. The CDR3: CASSQDSFSPRTQYF. The CDR3, as DNA: TGTGCCAGCAGCCAAGATTCGTTCAGCCCACGGACCCAGTACTTC.

The chain is built from TRBV19 and TRBJ2-1; D not resolved. CDR3 size: 12 residues. Germline V gives CDR1 LNHDA, CDR2 SQIVND (reference sequence). With 5 bases removed from V and 5 bases from J, the gap between germline ends came to 7 bases. CDR3 sequence reads: CASSYTDNEQFF. The CDR3 DNA sequence: TGTGCCAGTAGTTACACAGACAATGAGCAGTTCTTC.

This chain joins TRBV28 and TRBJ1-6; perhaps TRBD1 as D (5 bases). Trimming shortened V by 6 bases and J by 10 bases, and 19 bases separated the two germline ends. Germline CDR1 reads MDHEN; CDR2 reads SYDVKM. The CDR3 contains 15 residues. CDR3 bases: TGTGCCAGCAGCTACCTTGCGGGGACTGGGTCACCCCTCCACTTT. Amino acids: CASSYLAGTGSPLHF.

This clone was seen a handful of times. V usage is TRBV11-3 and J usage is TRBJ2-5; possible D gene TRBD1, 5 bases. The germline V gene encodes CDR1 SGHNT and CDR2 YENEEA. Between the trimmed V and J ends, which lost 5 bases and 1 base, there was a span of 14 bases. The CDR3 contains 15 residues. The chain's CDR3 is CASSAKTAFQETQYF. CDR3 bases: TGTGCCAGCAGCGCCAAGACAGCTTTCCAAGAGACCCAGTACTTC.

This chain joins TRBV18 and TRBJ2-2; D unresolved. Germline V CDR1 and CDR2: KGHSH, LQKENI. V shed 3 bases and J shed 6 bases, with 5 bases lying between them. This CDR3 region has 12 residues. The CDR3 sequence: CASSPTAGELFF. For the CDR3, the DNA is TGTGCCAGCTCACCCACAGCCGGGGAGCTGTTTTTT. The complete variable domain, with remaining parts taken from reference TRBV18 and TRBJ2-2, reads NAGVMQNPRHLVRRRGQEARLRCSPMKGHSHVYWYRQLPEEGLKFMVYLQKENIIDESGMPKERFSAEFPKEGPSILRIQQVVRGDSAAYFCASSPTAGELFFGEGSRLTVL.

The chain employs TRBV29-1 and TRBJ2-5; 7 bases are a match to TRBD1. The CDR3 consists of 13 residues. V was pared by 6 bases and J by 5 bases, with 9 bases of the junction left unmatched. Germline lookup yields CDR1 SQVTM and CDR2 ANQGSEA. CDR3 bases: TGCAGCGTCCCTTTACAGGGGATTGAGACCCAGTACTTC. It is translated as CSVPLQGIETQYF.

This clone was seen only once. The chain joins TRBV15 to TRBJ1-5; D is unresolved. This CDR3 is 15 amino acids long. The V and J ends lost 0 bases and 0 bases respectively, with 6 bases between them. Germline-derived CDR1 and CDR2 are LNHNV and YYDKDF (reference sequence). CDR3 nucleotide sequence: TGTGCCACCAGCAGAGATATTGTTAGCAATCAGCCCCAGCATTTT. Its translation: CATSRDIVSNQPQHF.

Only one count was recorded for this clone. The chain couples TRBV1 to TRBJ1-5. TRBV1 has pseudogene status. The CDR3 has 17 amino acids. Written as DNA, the CDR3 is TGCGCCAGCAGCCAAGAGTTTACAGGGAGGTCAGATCAGCCCCAGCATTTT. Translating it yields CASSQEFTGRSDQPQHF.

This rearrangement joins TRBV11-3 to TRBJ1-3, with TRBD1 identical over 8 bases. The ends lost 7 bases at V and 6 bases at J; junction bases unmatched: 8. In germline, CDR1 is SGHNT, CDR2 YENEEA. This CDR3 contains 14 residues. The CDR3 sequence: CASTTGTGLNTIYF. CDR3 sequence (DNA): TGTGCCAGCACCACCGGGACAGGTCTAAACACCATATATTTT.

The chain links TRBV6-9 to TRBJ1-1, with TRBD1 matching 7 bases. The germline CDR1 and CDR2 sequences are MNHGY and SVAAGI. This CDR3 is 14 amino acids long. The ends lost 6 bases at V and 1 base at J; junction bases unmatched: 5. The CDR3: CASSSGQSNTEAFF. The CDR3, as DNA: TGTGCCAGCAGCTCGGGACAGTCGAACACTGAAGCTTTCTTT.

The chain is built from TRBV6-8 and TRBJ1-3, with no clear D. CDR3 size: 16 residues. V lost 4 bases, J lost 0 bases, and 13 bases lay in between. Germline CDR1 reads MNHGY; CDR2 reads SAAAGT. This chain's CDR3 is CASSFSGGFSGNTIYF. DNA of the CDR3: TGTGCCAGCAGTTTCTCCGGAGGCTTCTCTGGAAACACCATATATTTT.

The chain has TRBV6-8 and TRBJ1-5; D is unclear. The V end lost 6 bases, the J end lost 6 bases, and 24 bases lay between the germline ends. Germline V gene data show CDR1 as MNHGY and CDR2 as SAAAGT. The CDR3 has 17 amino acids. The CDR3 is CASSHRRGREGSQPQHF. CDR3 DNA: TGTGCCAGCAGCCACCGACGCGGGAGGGAGGGTAGTCAGCCCCAGCATTTT.

This clone was seen a handful of times. J is TRBJ1-5 and V is TRBV30; D remains unclear. This CDR3 comprises 13 residues. V was cut by 0 bases and J by 4 bases, with 7 bases left in between. CDR1 GTSNPN and CDR2 SVGIG come from the germline V gene (reference sequence). CDR3 in amino acids: CAWSVYPNQPQHF. Written as DNA, the CDR3 is TGTGCCTGGAGTGTATATCCGAATCAGCCCCAGCATTTT.

This clone qualifies as medium-sized. This chain connects TRBV11-3 to TRBJ2-1; 11 bases fit TRBD2. The CDR3 length is 17 residues. Per germline, CDR1 SGHNT and CDR2 YENEEA. After removal of 3 bases from V and 5 bases from J, the junction contained 9 bases not matched to a gene. As DNA, the CDR3 is TGTGCCAGCAGCTTCTTCTCGACTAGCGGGGCGAACAATGAGCAGTTCTTC. Residues: CASSFFSTSGANNEQFF.

This clone appeared a few times. The chain employs TRBV12-5 and TRBJ2-7; 12 nucleotides match TRBD2. The length of the CDR3 is 17 residues. CDR1 and CDR2 (germline): LGHNT, FRNRAP. CDR3 in amino acids: CASTPRASGGGPYEQYF. CDR3 coding DNA: TGTGCCAGCACCCCCAGGGCTAGCGGGGGGGGCCCCTACGAGCAGTACTTC.

The chain couples TRBV6-8 to TRBJ1-2; D is undetermined. V was shortened by 1 base and J by 5 bases, with 14 bases between the two germline ends. In germline, CDR1 is MNHGY, CDR2 SAAAGT. The CDR3 sequence is 15 residues long. CDR3 region: CASSYLSGYKYGYTF. Written as DNA, the CDR3 is TGTGCCAGCAGTTACTTGAGTGGATACAAATATGGCTACACCTTC.

This rearrangement joins TRBV19 to TRBJ2-3; D gene unclear. The CDR3 covers 15 residues. V was clipped by 3 bases and J by 0 bases, with 10 bases between them. Germline CDR1 reads LNHDA; CDR2 reads SQIVND (reference sequence). CDR3 in amino acids: CASSMGSDSTDTQYF. The CDR3 nucleotides read TGTGCCAGTAGTATGGGGTCTGATAGCACAGATACGCAGTATTTT.

The J gene is TRBJ2-5, the V gene TRBV28; D might be TRBD1 (6 bases). Germline CDR1 and CDR2: MDHEN and SYDVKM. V was cut by 3 bases and J by 1 base, with 12 bases left in between. The CDR3 length is 15 residues. The CDR3 DNA reads as TGTGCCAGCAGTTTTCGACTGACAGGCCAAGAGACCCAGTACTTC. It is translated as CASSFRLTGQETQYF.

The rearrangement uses TRBV14 and TRBJ2-3, with D tentatively TRBD2 (5 bases). Germline values: CDR1 SGHDN, CDR2 FVKESK. V was clipped by 5 bases and J by 6 bases, with 9 bases between them. CDR3 size: 12 residues. This CDR3 is CASSGTGDTQYF. CDR3 DNA: TGTGCCAGCAGCGGTACGGGGGATACGCAGTATTTT.

This clone was seen a handful of times. The chain links TRBV11-3 to TRBJ2-2; 7 bases line up with TRBD2. Germline values: CDR1 SGHNT, CDR2 YENEEA. CDR3 size: 16 residues. V lost 5 bases, J lost 8 bases, and 14 bases stayed unmatched. In DNA, the CDR3 is TGTGCCAGCAGCCAGGGAGCGGCTAGCGGAATGGGGGAGCTGTTTTTT. Its protein is CASSQGAASGMGELFF.

This clone was detected once. J is TRBJ2-6 and V is TRBV6-8; a weak D match, TRBD2 (5 bases). Germline V gene lookup returns CDR1 MNHGY and CDR2 SAAAGT. V was shortened by 6 bases and J by 12 bases, with 18 bases between the two germline ends. The CDR3 sequence is 14 residues long. CDR3 DNA sequence: TGTGCCAGCAGCCTCTCCGGCGGGTCCCCCGTCCTGACTTTC. It encodes CASSLSGGSPVLTF.

The rearrangement links TRBV19 to TRBJ1-5; D is ambiguous. The CDR3 is 15 amino acids. Germline values: CDR1 LNHDA, CDR2 SQIVND (reference sequence). Trimming removed 2 bases from V and 4 bases from J, with 12 bases in between. The CDR3 protein is CASSINGGTNQPQHF. CDR3 coding DNA: TGTGCCAGTAGTATAAACGGAGGAACTAATCAGCCCCAGCATTTT.

The genes are TRBV10-2 and TRBJ1-1, with 7 bases matching TRBD1. CDR1 and CDR2 (germline): WSHSY, SAAADI. The CDR3 totals 16 residues. Trimming removed 0 bases from V and 4 bases from J; junction bases left unmatched: 8. CDR3 sequence (DNA): TGCGCCAGCAGTGAGTCGAGGGCAGGGGGAAGCACTGAAGCTTTCTTT. Translated: CASSESRAGGSTEAFF.

This clone was observed once. The chain recombines TRBV6-8 with TRBJ2-3, with a weak D call TRBD1 (5 bases). The V gene's germline CDR1 is MNHGY and CDR2 SAAAGT. The length of the CDR3 is 14 residues. The V gene lost 0 bases and the J gene lost 2 bases, with 6 bases spanning the gap. The CDR3 DNA reads TGTGCCAGCAGTTACTCGACAGCCACAGATACGCAGTATTTT. Its protein product is CASSYSTATDTQYF.

The genes are TRBV6-1 and TRBJ2-7; D is unclear. The CDR3 totals 14 residues. CDR1 MNHNS and CDR2 SASEGT come from the germline V gene. V dropped 1 base and J dropped 2 bases, with 9 bases sitting between them. The CDR3 nucleotides read TGTGCCAGCAGTGAAGAACCGAGTACCTACGAGCAGTACTTC. Its protein is CASSEEPSTYEQYF.